These T cell receptor beta chains were read from a single sample in a study of regulatory T cells in long-lasting Graves disease. TCRdb used MiXCR to reprocess the multiplex PCR reads, holding one entry per CDR3 protein. Here the sample spans about 500,000 distinct CDR3 sequences, about a sixth being singletons. This sample also belongs to another study, concerning T cells in Graves' hyperthyroidism and ophthalmopathy.

Specimen: peripheral blood mononuclear cells (PBMCs), collected at new diagnosis, from a patient treated with antithyroid drugs. The source is a man aged 40-49 years with Graves disease. Each CDR3 is given with its conserved first and last residue.

J gene | V gene | CDR3 protein
TRBJ2-1 | TRBV24-1 | CATSDGTSGTYNEQFF
TRBJ2-6 | TRBV19 | CASSGRRTGARVLTF
TRBJ2-7 | TRBV11-3 | CASSLGGREPYEQYF
TRBJ2-7 | TRBV28 | CASSSTGTPTYEQYF
TRBJ2-5 | TRBV6-5 | CASSLVAETQYF
TRBJ2-1 | TRBV10-3 | CAISGGTSGGNEQFF
TRBJ2-3 | TRBV6-9 | CASSYLGGSTDTQYF
TRBJ2-3 | TRBV2 | CASSELQSDTQYF
TRBJ2-1 | TRBV2 | CANRPDRGGEQFF
TRBJ2-1 | TRBV29-1 | CSVIQGKGSGFSYNEQFF
TRBJ2-1 | TRBV5-1 | CATSDRVETAEQFF
TRBJ2-2 | TRBV6-1 | CASSEQVTGELFF
TRBJ1-6 | TRBV28 | CASSIWDSSYNSPLHF
TRBJ1-1 | TRBV20-1 | CSAMEDRGLRDTEAFF
TRBJ1-2 | TRBV28 | CASTPQKDRGPVYTF
TRBJ2-2 | TRBV27 | CATLGGGELFF